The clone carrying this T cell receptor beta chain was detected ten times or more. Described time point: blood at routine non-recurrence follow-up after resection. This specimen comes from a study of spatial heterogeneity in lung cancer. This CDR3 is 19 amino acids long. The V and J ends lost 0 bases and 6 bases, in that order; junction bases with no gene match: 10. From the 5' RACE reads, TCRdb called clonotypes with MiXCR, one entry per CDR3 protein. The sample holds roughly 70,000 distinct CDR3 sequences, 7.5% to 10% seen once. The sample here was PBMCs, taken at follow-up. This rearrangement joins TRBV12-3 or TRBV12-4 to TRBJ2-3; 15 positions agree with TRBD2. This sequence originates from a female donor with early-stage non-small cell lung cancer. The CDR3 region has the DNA TGTGCCAGCAGTTTAGCCCGACCGGGACTAGCGGGAGGAGATGATACGCAGTATTTT. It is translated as CASSLARPGLAGGDDTQYF.